The T cell receptor (beta chain) under discussion was sequenced for a study of identical twins. Study conclusions and caveats: Beta clonotypes that were abundant in cord blood contained fewer insertions, a pattern absent from memory repertoires.

Carrying unique molecular identifiers, the cDNA also gained a universal primer site through template switching. TCRdb re-called the 5' RACE reads through MiXCR, storing one row per CDR3 protein. The sample lists 350,000 or so distinct CDR3 sequences; roughly 12% were seen once. Everyone who donated was a healthy Caucasian. This clonotype was found a few times. The target antigen is unknown. V was pared by 0 bases and J by 8 bases, with 9 bases between. Germline V gives CDR1 SGDLS, CDR2 YYNGEE. The CDR3 covers 13 residues. This sample also belongs to another study, concerning yellow fever vaccine responses in identical twins.

The specimen sequenced was CD8+ T cells sorted from blood. This TCR was recovered from a woman between 18 and 29 years old in good health. V is TRBV9 and J is TRBJ2-1; possibly TRBD1 or TRBD2 for D (5 bases each). The CDR3 sequence is CASSVGGVHEQFF. The DNA of the CDR3 is TGTGCCAGCAGCGTAGGAGGGGTCCATGAGCAGTTCTTC. The full variable domain, in which reference TRBV9 and TRBJ2-1 provide the parts outside the CDR3, is DSGVTQTPKHLITATGQRVTLRCSPRSGDLSVYWYQQSLDQGLQFLIQYYNGEERAKGNILERFSAQQFPDLHSELNLSSLELGDSALYFCASSVGGVHEQFFGPGTRLTVL.